The next 19 T cell receptor beta chains were all read from a single sample in a study of response to subunit inactivated influenza vaccine. Via MiXCR, TCRdb re-called the RT-PCR reads, giving one row per CDR3 protein. This sample yields hundreds of thousands of distinct CDR3 sequences, of which approximately 7.1% are seen a single time; over 10% belongs to the top ten. The sample here was PBMCs from blood, taken around 25 months after vaccination. These receptors were taken from a man aged 45 to 75 who received an inactivated influenza vaccine.

There are many counts of this clonotype. J is TRBJ1-5 and V is TRBV4-1; 7 bases fit TRBD1. V shed 0 bases and J 4 bases; nucleotides not matched to a gene: 3. CDR1 and CDR2 from the germline V gene are MGHRA and YSYEKL. CDR3 size: 15 residues. DNA for the CDR3: TGCGCCAGCAGCCAAGACGGACAGGAGAATCAGCCCCAGCATTTT. Protein product: CASSQDGQENQPQHF.

This clonotype was seen ten or more times. The CDR3, as DNA: TGTGCCAGCAGTGACGGGGGCTATGGCTACACCTTC. Its translation is CASSDGGYGYTF. The V gene is TRBV12-3 or TRBV12-4, the J gene TRBJ1-2; D might be TRBD1 (5 bases). The V gene lost 5 bases and the J gene lost 4 bases, with 8 bases spanning the gap. The CDR3 length is 12 residues.

The V call is TRBV4-3, the J call TRBJ2-5; TRBD1 matches at 12 bases. V was pared by 4 bases and J by 5 bases, with 5 bases of the junction left unmatched. Germline V gene sequence: CDR1 LGHNA, CDR2 YSLEER. The CDR3 spans 15 residues. CDR3 sequence (DNA): TGCGCCAGCAGCCTGGGGACAGGGGGCATGGAGACCCAGTACTTC. It yields the protein CASSLGTGGMETQYF.

This clonotype was seen only a few times. V gene TRBV28 combines with J gene TRBJ1-1; no definite D call. Germline CDR1 MDHEN, CDR2 SYDVKM. The CDR3 sequence is 12 residues long. Trimming stripped 7 bases from V and 13 bases from J, with 19 bases between. This CDR3 is CASTNRGYKNFF. The DNA for the CDR3 is TGTGCCAGCACCAACCGAGGGTATAAGAATTTCTTT.

This clonotype was seen a handful of times. The chain links TRBV5-1 to TRBJ2-3; D may match TRBD1 or TRBD2 (5 bases each). V was shortened by 6 bases and J by 2 bases, with 13 bases between the two germline ends. Germline CDR1 and CDR2: SGHRS and YFSETQ. The CDR3 runs 14 residues. Written as DNA, the CDR3 is TGCGCCAGCAAGGTGGGACCGCTCACAGATACGCAGTATTTT. Translation: CASKVGPLTDTQYF.

This clonotype was seen ten or more times. The chain has TRBV5-1 and TRBJ2-1, with no clear D. Germline loops: CDR1 SGHRS, CDR2 YFSETQ. The CDR3 is 15 amino acids. V was pared by 0 bases and J by 2 bases, with 9 bases between. This CDR3 is CASSLDGITYNEQFF. CDR3 DNA sequence: TGCGCCAGCAGCTTGGACGGTATTACCTACAATGAGCAGTTCTTC. The variable domain in full, completed from reference TRBV5-1 and TRBJ2-1, reads KAGVTQTPRYLIKTRGQQVTLSCSPISGHRSVSWYQQTPGQGLQFLFEYFSETQRNKGNFPGRFSGRQFSNSRSEMNVSTLELGDSALYLCASSLDGITYNEQFFGPGTRLTVL.

In this sample, this clonotype turned up a few times. This sequence joins TRBV20-1 and TRBJ2-2, with 8 positions matching TRBD1. Trimming at V came to 3 bases and at J to 5 bases, leaving 8 bases not matched to a gene. Looked up from germline, CDR1 is DFQATT and CDR2 is SNEGSKA (reference sequence). The CDR3 covers 15 residues. CDR3 protein: CSARMTGVGTGELFF. The CDR3 nucleotides are TGCAGTGCTAGGATGACAGGGGTAGGGACCGGGGAGCTGTTTTTT.

The chain couples TRBV20-1 to TRBJ2-5, with D perhaps given as TRBD1 or TRBD2 (5 bases each). CDR1 and CDR2 (germline): DFQATT, SNEGSKA (reference sequence). V lost 1 base and J lost 4, with 13 bases in between. CDR3 length: 14 amino acids. CDR3 residues: CSARGWGSVETQYF. The CDR3, as DNA: TGCAGTGCTAGAGGATGGGGGTCCGTAGAGACCCAGTACTTC.

This clonotype was seen ten or more times. This chain uses TRBV9 with TRBJ2-1, with D possibly matching TRBD1 (8 bases). The CDR3 consists of 14 residues. The V gene's germline CDR1 is SGDLS and CDR2 YYNGEE. V was shortened by 10 bases and J by 7 bases, with 21 bases between the two germline ends. The CDR3 DNA reads TGTGCCTCATCACAGGGGGGGGCCGAGAATGAGCAGTTCTTC. This encodes CASSQGGAENEQFF. The entire variable domain, with the rest obtained from reference TRBV9 and TRBJ2-1, is as follows: DSGVTQTPKHLITATGQRVTLRCSPRSGDLSVYWYQQSLDQGLQFLIQYYNGEERAKGNILERFSAQQFPDLHSELNLSSLELGDSALYFCASSQGGAENEQFFGPGTRLTVL.

V usage is TRBV7-9 and J usage is TRBJ1-1; D remains ambiguous. Per germline, CDR1 SEHNR and CDR2 FQNEAQ (reference sequence). With 1 base removed from V and 0 bases from J, the gap between germline ends came to 9 bases. The CDR3 runs to 15 residues. DNA for the CDR3: TGTGCCAGCAGCTTAGAGAGAATATTGAACACTGAAGCTTTCTTT. Its translation is CASSLERILNTEAFF.

This clonotype has ten or more counts. The gene calls are TRBV12-3 or TRBV12-4 and TRBJ2-2, with D hard to call. The CDR3 consists of 15 residues. V shed 1 base and J shed 2 bases, with 8 bases lying between them. CDR3 nucleotides: TGTGCCAGCAGTTTAGGGCAGGTTAACACCGGGGAGCTGTTTTTT. Its protein product is CASSLGQVNTGELFF.

This clonotype has a handful of counts. The rearrangement links TRBV6-2 or TRBV6-3 to TRBJ2-5, with 9 bases aligning to TRBD2. V dropped 2 bases and J dropped 6; count of bases not matched to a gene: 4. Germline loops: CDR1 MNHEY, CDR2 SVGEGT. This CDR3 is 14 amino acids long. The CDR3 spells CASSYLAGLQTQYF. As DNA, the CDR3 is TGTGCCAGCAGTTACCTAGCGGGGTTGCAGACCCAGTACTTC.

The J gene is TRBJ2-2, the V gene TRBV7-4; D is perhaps TRBD2 (5 bases). In germline, CDR1 is SGHVT, CDR2 SQSDAQ. V lost 1 base and J 0 bases, leaving 33 bases between the germline ends. The CDR3 extends over 24 amino acids. CDR3 loop: CASSLVGFFVSGAVYDPNTGELFF. DNA of the CDR3: TGTGCCAGCAGCTTAGTCGGGTTTTTCGTCAGCGGTGCGGTCTATGATCCGAACACCGGGGAGCTGTTTTTT.

This clonotype was found many times. The genes are TRBV7-2 and TRBJ2-1; 8 bases map to TRBD1. The trim removed 1 base at V and 2 bases at J, leaving 1 base unmatched. Germline V gene sequence: CDR1 SGHTA, CDR2 FQGNSA. The CDR3 extends over 15 amino acids. CDR3 nucleotide sequence: TGTGCCAGCAGCTTAGAGGGACAGGCCTACAATGAGCAGTTCTTC. Its translation is CASSLEGQAYNEQFF.

Many counts were recorded for this clonotype. This chain uses TRBV7-9 with TRBJ2-7; D is ambiguous. Germline CDR1 is SEHNR and CDR2 is FQNEAQ (reference sequence). Trimming cost V 3 bases and J 7 bases, with 10 bases left between them. CDR3 length: 12 amino acids. CDR3 in DNA: TGTGCCAGCAGCTTTTCGAAGAGTGAGCAGTACTTC. Translation: CASSFSKSEQYF. Complete variable domain (other parts from reference TRBV7-9 and TRBJ2-7): DTGVSQNPRHKITKRGQNVTFRCDPISEHNRLYWYRQTLGQGPEFLTYFQNEAQLEKSRLLSDRFSAERPKGSFSTLEIQRTEQGDSAMYLCASSFSKSEQYFGPGTRLTVT.

The chain uses TRBV9 and TRBJ2-3, with D possibly matching TRBD2 (6 bases). The CDR3 is 13 residues long. CDR1 is SGDLS, CDR2 YYNGEE, per germline. V gave up 3 bases and J gave up 6 bases, with 11 bases separating them. The CDR3 DNA follows: TGTGCCAGCAGCGGCCTACTAGCCGATACGCAGTATTTT. Translation: CASSGLLADTQYF.

V usage is TRBV20-1 and J usage is TRBJ2-3; D uncertain. V lost 4 bases, J lost 4 bases, and 9 bases lay in between. Germline values: CDR1 DFQATT, CDR2 SNEGSKA (reference sequence). The CDR3 covers 12 residues. In DNA form, the CDR3 reads TGCAGTGCTACCCTAGGAGCAGATACGCAGTATTTT. It encodes CSATLGADTQYF.

This clonotype has a count of ten or more. This chain uses TRBV19 with TRBJ1-1; D is possibly TRBD1 (5 bases). CDR3 size: 16 residues. The V and J ends lost 0 bases and 0 bases respectively, with 11 bases between them. CDR1 and CDR2 from the germline V gene are LNHDA and SQIVND (reference sequence). The CDR3 region is CASSIDPGTVNTEAFF. The CDR3 region has the DNA TGTGCCAGTAGTATAGATCCAGGGACCGTGAACACTGAAGCTTTCTTT.

The chain uses TRBV7-2 and TRBJ2-3; TRBD2 matches at 10 bases. The V gene end was trimmed by 8 bases and the J gene end by 0 bases; junction bases not matched to a gene: 2. CDR1 and CDR2 (germline): SGHTA, FQGNSA. The CDR3 runs to 14 residues. DNA for the CDR3: TGTGCCAGCCAACTAGCGGGAAGCACAGATACGCAGTATTTT. It yields the protein CASQLAGSTDTQYF.